Listed below are T cell receptor beta chains from one sample, sequenced in a study of blood T cell repertoires in COVID-19. TCRdb's copy holds only in-frame clones and misses some; the assay was immunoSEQ multiplex PCR. The data contain approximately 75,000 clones, 90% of them singletons. The sequencing input was peripheral blood. The receptors here all came from a human donor in a cohort sampled during active COVID-19. CDR3s include the opening cysteine and the closing phenylalanine or tryptophan. Each record gives: V gene, clone size, D gene, J gene, CDR3 protein. A D gene is named only where the DNA matches it firmly. The size of a clone is reported for some rows only, either as once, few or many, or as a class for expanded clones.

V gene: TRBV3-1/TRBV3-2
clone size: .
D gene: .
J gene: TRBJ2-5
CDR3 protein: CASSEGGTRGETQYF

V gene: TRBV4-3
clone size: few
D gene: TRBD2
J gene: TRBJ2-3
CDR3 protein: CASSQERGLAATTDTQYF

V gene: TRBV29-1
clone size: .
D gene: TRBD1
J gene: TRBJ1-2
CDR3 protein: CSVGTPTGINYGYTF

V gene: TRBV6-5
clone size: .
D gene: .
J gene: TRBJ1-1
CDR3 protein: CASSYGDTMNTEAFF

V gene: TRBV28
clone size: .
D gene: .
J gene: TRBJ2-3
CDR3 protein: CASSPNGDTQYF

V gene: TRBV9
clone size: .
D gene: TRBD2
J gene: TRBJ2-1
CDR3 protein: CASSGVGGGPGSTYNEQFF

V gene: TRBV3-1/TRBV3-2
clone size: .
D gene: .
J gene: TRBJ2-7
CDR3 protein: CASSQFWQGGGLRYEQYF

V gene: TRBV18
clone size: .
D gene: TRBD1
J gene: TRBJ2-1
CDR3 protein: CASSRSGQGNLNEQFF

V gene: TRBV7-9
clone size: once
D gene: TRBD1
J gene: TRBJ2-4
CDR3 protein: CASTLFGTEKNIQYF

V gene: TRBV6-5
clone size: .
D gene: TRBD2
J gene: TRBJ2-7
CDR3 protein: CASIPLAGSYEQYF

V gene: TRBV7-7
clone size: .
D gene: TRBD2
J gene: TRBJ2-5
CDR3 protein: CASALRSGGQETQYF

V gene: TRBV6-6
clone size: once
D gene: .
J gene: TRBJ2-5
CDR3 protein: CASTKRQTQETQYF

V gene: TRBV6-2/TRBV6-3
clone size: once
D gene: TRBD2
J gene: TRBJ2-1
CDR3 protein: CASNPPSGAAWNEQFF

V gene: TRBV6-2/TRBV6-3
clone size: .
D gene: .
J gene: TRBJ1-5
CDR3 protein: CASSLSRGLRTESNQPQHF

V gene: TRBV7-9
clone size: medium-sized
D gene: TRBD1
J gene: TRBJ1-2
CDR3 protein: CASSPQGRGRPNYGYTF

V gene: TRBV30
clone size: once
D gene: .
J gene: TRBJ1-3
CDR3 protein: CAWGETGTTGNTIYF

V gene: TRBV10-3
clone size: .
D gene: .
J gene: TRBJ1-3
CDR3 protein: CAISESVNTIYF

V gene: TRBV6-5
clone size: .
D gene: .
J gene: TRBJ1-2
CDR3 protein: CASSYSTANYGYTF

V gene: TRBV29-1
clone size: few
D gene: .
J gene: TRBJ2-5
CDR3 protein: CSVPGSSQETQYF

V gene: TRBV27
clone size: .
D gene: .
J gene: TRBJ2-7
CDR3 protein: CASSLGRGVYEQYF

V gene: TRBV4-2
clone size: .
D gene: .
J gene: TRBJ2-6
CDR3 protein: CASSQGPETGANVLTF

V gene: TRBV27
clone size: .
D gene: .
J gene: TRBJ1-1
CDR3 protein: CASSDWGGTEAFF

V gene: TRBV29-1
clone size: .
D gene: TRBD1
J gene: TRBJ2-6
CDR3 protein: CSARQGAGNSGANVLTF

V gene: TRBV7-2
clone size: .
D gene: .
J gene: TRBJ2-2
CDR3 protein: CASSSSANTGELFF

V gene: TRBV2
clone size: once
D gene: TRBD2
J gene: TRBJ2-5
CDR3 protein: CASRRSGGETQYF

V gene: TRBV7-6
clone size: .
D gene: .
J gene: TRBJ2-7
CDR3 protein: CASSLAAGGGSIFEQYF

V gene: TRBV6-5
clone size: .
D gene: .
J gene: TRBJ1-1
CDR3 protein: CASVGIGTSPYEAFF

V gene: TRBV19
clone size: .
D gene: TRBD2
J gene: TRBJ2-1
CDR3 protein: CASSILAGGTLNEQFF

V gene: TRBV5-6
clone size: many
D gene: TRBD1
J gene: TRBJ1-2
CDR3 protein: CASSPLGTGNYGYTF

V gene: TRBV5-5
clone size: once
D gene: .
J gene: TRBJ2-5
CDR3 protein: CASSLGQNKETQYF

V gene: TRBV4-3
clone size: once
D gene: .
J gene: TRBJ2-5
CDR3 protein: CASSFRLEGRETQYF

V gene: TRBV18
clone size: .
D gene: TRBD1
J gene: TRBJ1-1
CDR3 protein: CASSPVTGGITEAFF

V gene: TRBV7-2
clone size: .
D gene: .
J gene: TRBJ2-5
CDR3 protein: CASSLAGSASSVAQYF